The T cell receptor beta chain under discussion was sequenced for a study of T cells in tuberculosis. Study at large: CD1B tetramers identified T cells specific for mycobacterial lipid GMM.

The protocol was immunoSEQ multiplex PCR, while the TCRdb copy is restricted to in-frame clones and leaves out a portion. Seen here are 25,000 to 35,000 clones, less than 95% observed once, and the top ten hold 7.5% to 9.5%. The V gene's germline CDR1 is MNHEY and CDR2 SVGAGI. V lost 4 bases and J 0 bases, leaving 10 bases between the germline ends. The CDR3 has 15 amino acids. The chain uses TRBV6-5 and TRBJ2-1; no firm D call. Sequenced material: PBMCs. The TCR sequence derives from a donor aged 10 to 29 with latent tuberculosis or without tuberculosis infection. The DNA of the CDR3 is TGTGCCAGCAGTTCTATCTTGAGCTCCTACAATGAGCAGTTCTTC. Its translation is CASSSILSSYNEQFF.